This record concerns one TCR beta chain sequence. CDR3 length: 15 residues. The V gene's germline CDR1 is LGHNA and CDR2 YSLEER. After removal of 4 bases from V and 7 bases from J, the junction contained 6 bases not matched to a gene. The sample is drawn from a study of technical replicates of blood from a few donors. Only in-frame clones appear in the TCRdb table, and some are missing; sequencing was by immunoSEQ multiplex PCR. The sample consists of more than 50,000 clones, roughly 89% of them appearing once. The sequencing input was PBMCs. This TCR derives from a human donor in good health. Some clones in this sample may be carry-over from other donors' samples. The chain is built from TRBV4-3 and TRBJ2-7; TRBD2 matches at 14 bases. This CDR3 is CASSPGLAGVREQYF. CDR3 DNA sequence: TGCGCCAGCAGCCCGGGACTAGCGGGAGTAAGGGAGCAGTACTTC.